This entry concerns a single T cell receptor (beta chain). No antigen is known for it. The data originate from a study of cytomegalovirus exposure and HLA in healthy donors. The PCR ran on 60 Vbeta and 13 Jbeta primers. This table comes from immunoSEQ multiplex PCR, and its TCRdb copy is limited to in-frame clones, with some not included. The repertoire holds around 300,000 clones, with just over 70% as singletons. Study results and caveats: Being productive about 87% or about 30% of the time was typical of most TCR beta V segments in an earlier analysis.

The source material was PBMCs. The TCR originated in a female donor in good health and CMV-seronegative.

The CDR3: CASSLSVLAGGPLGSYEQYF. CDR3 sequence (DNA): TGTGCCAGCAGTCTTTCTGTACTAGCGGGAGGCCCGTTGGGCTCCTACGAGCAGTACTTC. V and J are TRBV11-3 and TRBJ2-7, with TRBD2 identical over 12 bases. V lost 6 bases and J lost 0; bases outside the gene matches: 18. The CDR3 extends over 20 amino acids. Germline V lookup: CDR1 SGHNT, CDR2 YENEEA.